This entry features one T cell receptor (beta chain) sequence. These data originate in a study of CD8+CD57+ T cells in acquired aplastic anemia. Whoever was chosen for sequencing had shown CD8+CD57+ cell expansion by flow cytometry. This CDR3 has 16 residues. Germline CDR1 reads LNHNV; CDR2 reads YYDKDF (reference sequence). V lost 0 bases to trimming and J lost 11 bases, with 19 bases between them. Investigators profiled TCR beta VDJ and CDR3 from genomic DNA template. TCRdb ran MiXCR on the reads and lists one entry per CDR3 protein. The repertoire consists of about 470,000 distinct CDR3 sequences, with approximately 33% occurring once and the leading ten covering less than 1%.

The clonotype was recovered from a human donor with aplastic anemia. The V and J genes are TRBV15 and TRBJ2-2; TRBD2 might be the D (6 bases). What was sequenced was sorted CD4+, CD8+, or CD8+CD57+ T cells (not recorded which) from PBMCs. CDR3 protein: CATSRDGVGGRGELFF. The CDR3 DNA is TGTGCCACCAGCAGAGATGGTGTGGGGGGTCGCGGCGAGCTGTTTTTT.